These T cell receptor beta chains were read from a single sample in a study of blood T cell repertoires in COVID-19. TCRdb's copy holds only in-frame clones and misses some; the assay was immunoSEQ multiplex PCR. The table lists roughly 38,000 clones, roughly four fifths of them singletons. Sequencing was performed on peripheral blood. The receptors come from a man in his forties with active or convalescent COVID-19. CDR3s include the opening cysteine and the closing phenylalanine or tryptophan. The D gene is left open where the match is weak. Clone size is not always given. Where it is, it says once, few, many or a class for expanded clones.

D gene	clone size	V gene	J gene	CDR3 length	CDR3 DNA	CDR3 protein
TRBD1	few	TRBV11-2	TRBJ2-5	18	TGTGCCAGCAGCGACAACGGTTTCGACAGGGGGCCGAGTGAGACCCAGTACTTC	CASSDNGFDRGPSETQYF
TRBD2	.	TRBV6-6	TRBJ2-1	15	TGTGCCAGCAGCCGTCGACTAGCGGGAGACAATGAGCAGTTCTTC	CASSRRLAGDNEQFF
TRBD1	.	TRBV6-5	TRBJ1-4	14	TGTGCCAGCAGTTACGAGGCAGGGGGTGAAAAACTGTTTTTT	CASSYEAGGEKLFF
TRBD2	once	TRBV9	TRBJ2-7	12	TGTGCCAGCAGCGTAGGGGGAGGGGAGCAGTACTTC	CASSVGGGEQYF
.	few	TRBV18	TRBJ1-4	15	TGTGCCAGCTCACCAATACGGGTTACTAATGAAAAACTGTTTTTT	CASSPIRVTNEKLFF
.	.	TRBV11-3	TRBJ2-1	13	TGTGCCAGCAGCTTAGGGAGCTACAATGAGCAGTTCTTC	CASSLGSYNEQFF
.	.	TRBV5-1	TRBJ2-7	17	TGCGCCAGCAGCTTGGGGTCCGGCGGAGGATTAATTTACGAGCAGTACTTC	CASSLGSGGGLIYEQYF
.	few	TRBV7-9	TRBJ2-6	16	TGTGCCAGCAGCTTAGCGGTCGGCTCTGGGGCCAACGTCCTGACTTTC	CASSLAVGSGANVLTF
TRBD2	.	TRBV4-1	TRBJ2-1	16	TGCGCCAGCAGTCCTATAATAGCGGGAGGAGTCTATGAGCAGTTCTTC	CASSPIIAGGVYEQFF
.	.	TRBV7-2	TRBJ1-5	15	TGTGCCAGCACCCCCGGAGGGGTCGGGGCTCAGCCCCAGCATTTT	CASTPGGVGAQPQHF
.	.	TRBV12-3/TRBV12-4	TRBJ1-5	13	TGTGCCAGCAGTTTAGCCCTTAATCAGCCCCAGCATTTT	CASSLALNQPQHF
.	.	TRBV2	TRBJ1-2	13	TGTGCCAGCAGTGTTAACAGGGCGAATGGCTACACCTTC	CASSVNRANGYTF
.	once	TRBV7-2	TRBJ2-3	14	TGTGCCAGCAGCTTAGCGGTCGGGATAGATACGCAGTATTTT	CASSLAVGIDTQYF
.	.	TRBV5-8	TRBJ1-1	14	TGTGCCAGCAGCTTGCGGGGTTCCTGGGCTGAAGCTTTCTTT	CASSLRGSWAEAFF
.	many	TRBV19	TRBJ1-5	15	TGTGCCAGTAGTATTAACAGGGTCGCCAATCAGCCCCAGCATTTT	CASSINRVANQPQHF
.	.	TRBV2	TRBJ1-2	11	TGTGCCAGTACGGGTGGATATGGCTACACCTTC	CASTGGYGYTF
.	.	TRBV7-2	TRBJ1-5	16	TGTGCCAGCAGCTTATCTGGGCTGAATAGCAATCAGCCCCAGCATTTT	CASSLSGLNSNQPQHF
TRBD1	.	TRBV7-9	TRBJ2-7	14	TGTGCCAGCAGCTTGGGACAGGGTGTCAACGAGCAGTACTTC	CASSLGQGVNEQYF
TRBD1	once	TRBV19	TRBJ2-7	14	TGTGCCAGTTCTCCGGGACAGGGGACCTACGAGCAGTACTTC	CASSPGQGTYEQYF
.	.	TRBV19	TRBJ1-2	15	TGTGCCAGTAGTATAGGAGCTGACAGGCCCTATGGCTACACCTTC	CASSIGADRPYGYTF
TRBD1	.	TRBV18	TRBJ1-1	16	TGTGCCAGCTCACGTGGGACAGGGATCATGAACACTGAAGCTTTCTTT	CASSRGTGIMNTEAFF
TRBD2	.	TRBV27	TRBJ2-7	16	TGTGCCAGCGGCCCCTGGGGACTAGCGGGAGCCTACGAGCAGTACTTC	CASGPWGLAGAYEQYF
.	once	TRBV4-3	TRBJ2-6	19	TGCGCCAGCAGCCAAGGTCGACAGGTGACCTCTTACGGGGCCAACGTCCTGACTTTC	CASSQGRQVTSYGANVLTF
.	few	TRBV2	TRBJ1-1	13	TGTGCCAGCAGCGCGGGGGCTATCACTGAAGCTTTCTTT	CASSAGAITEAFF
TRBD2	.	TRBV6-4	TRBJ2-3	15	TGTGCCAGCAGTGACTCTAGCGGGGGCACAGATACGCAGTATTTT	CASSDSSGGTDTQYF
TRBD1	once	TRBV12-3/TRBV12-4	TRBJ2-7	13	TGTGCCAGCAGTCACACGGACAGGGATGAGCAGTACTTC	CASSHTDRDEQYF
.	.	TRBV5-1	TRBJ1-3	16	TGCGCCAGCAGCTTGTTACACGTAAGTTATGGAAACACCATATATTTT	CASSLLHVSYGNTIYF
.	.	TRBV12-5	TRBJ2-5	16	TGTGCTAGTGGACGAGGACCAGCGGGCCCCGTGGAGACCCAGTACTTC	CASGRGPAGPVETQYF
.	.	TRBV7-2	TRBJ1-2	16	TGTGCCAGCAGCTCGACAGAAAGCAGTTCTAACTATGGCTACACCTTC	CASSSTESSSNYGYTF
TRBD2	.	TRBV19	TRBJ2-1	13	TGTGCCAGTAGTATGGCGGGGGGTAGTGAGCAGTTCTTC	CASSMAGGSEQFF
.	.	TRBV6-8	TRBJ1-4	14	TGTGCCAGCTGGGGCCGTCCTTGGCCCGGCCAACTGTTTTTT	CASWGRPWPGQLFF
.	once	TRBV19	TRBJ2-7	14	TGTGCCAGTAGTATAGCCGCGGAGGGAGCCGAGCAGTACTTC	CASSIAAEGAEQYF
TRBD2	.	TRBV3-1/TRBV3-2	TRBJ2-2	18	TGTGCCAGCAGCCAAGTTTGGGCGGGAGGGCCACGTACCGGGGAGCTGTTTTTT	CASSQVWAGGPRTGELFF
.	.	TRBV27	TRBJ1-5	14	TGTGCCAGCAGTTTATTCGCGGGGAATCAGCCCCAGCATTTT	CASSLFAGNQPQHF
.	few	TRBV12-3/TRBV12-4	TRBJ2-1	12	TGTGCCAGCAGTTTAGATCGCAATGAGCAGTTCTTC	CASSLDRNEQFF
.	.	TRBV5-4	TRBJ2-1	16	TGTGCCAGCAGACCTGACCCCGGACTACCCTACAATGAGCAGTTCTTC	CASRPDPGLPYNEQFF
.	.	TRBV10-3	TRBJ1-1	11	TGTGCCATCGGGCTCGGGGAAGAAGCTTTCTTT	CAIGLGEEAFF
.	.	TRBV7-2	TRBJ2-7	13	TGTGCCAGCAGCCCCTGGACAGAGGACGAGCAGTACTTC	CASSPWTEDEQYF
.	.	TRBV2	TRBJ2-7	15	TGTGCCAGCAAGGAGGGCAGTCCCTTTCTCTACGAGCAGTACTTC	CASKEGSPFLYEQYF
TRBD1	once	TRBV5-1	TRBJ2-2	18	TGCGCCAGCAGCTTGGAGGCACCTGGACAGGGGTTCACCGGGGAGCTGTTTTTT	CASSLEAPGQGFTGELFF
.	.	TRBV29-1	TRBJ1-2	13	TGCAGCGTTGTGTCAACTAGGGGGTATGGCTACACCTTC	CSVVSTRGYGYTF
TRBD2	.	TRBV11-3	TRBJ2-1	17	TGTGCCAGCAGCGGTCGGGGGACTAGCGCTCCCTCCGCTGAGCAGTTCTTC	CASSGRGTSAPSAEQFF
.	.	TRBV12-3/TRBV12-4	TRBJ2-4	12	TGTGCCAGCGCCCGCTCAGAAAACATTCAGTACTTC	CASARSENIQYF
.	.	TRBV14	TRBJ1-2	13	TGTGCCAGCAGTCGTCTGTCTACTGCTGGAGGCACCTTC	CASSRLSTAGGTF
.	.	TRBV10-3	TRBJ1-4	16	TGTGCCATCAGTTCAGGGACGGGACTTACTAATGAAAAACTGTTTTTT	CAISSGTGLTNEKLFF
.	.	TRBV11-2	TRBJ1-1	13	TGTGCCAGCAGCTTAGGAGAGAACACTGAAGCTTTCTTT	CASSLGENTEAFF
.	.	TRBV27	TRBJ2-7	11	TGTGCCAGCAGTCCCGGGAACGAGCAGTACTTC	CASSPGNEQYF